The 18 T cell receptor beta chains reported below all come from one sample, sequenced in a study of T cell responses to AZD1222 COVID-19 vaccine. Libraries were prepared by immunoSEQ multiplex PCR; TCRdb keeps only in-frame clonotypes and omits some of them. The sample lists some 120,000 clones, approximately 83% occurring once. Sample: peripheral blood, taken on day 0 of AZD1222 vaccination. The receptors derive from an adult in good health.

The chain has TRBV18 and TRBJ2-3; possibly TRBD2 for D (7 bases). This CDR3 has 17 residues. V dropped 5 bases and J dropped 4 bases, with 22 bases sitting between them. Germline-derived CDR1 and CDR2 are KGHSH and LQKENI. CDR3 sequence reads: CASSSGGVLAMSDTQYF. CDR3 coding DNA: TGTGCCAGCTCATCGGGGGGCGTACTAGCTATGTCAGATACGCAGTATTTT.

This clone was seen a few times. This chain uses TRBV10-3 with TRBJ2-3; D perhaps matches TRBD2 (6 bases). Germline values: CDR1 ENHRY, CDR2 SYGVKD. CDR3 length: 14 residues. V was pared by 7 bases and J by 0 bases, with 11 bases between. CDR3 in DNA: TGTGCCATCATGCCTAGCGCGAGCACAGATACGCAGTATTTT. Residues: CAIMPSASTDTQYF.

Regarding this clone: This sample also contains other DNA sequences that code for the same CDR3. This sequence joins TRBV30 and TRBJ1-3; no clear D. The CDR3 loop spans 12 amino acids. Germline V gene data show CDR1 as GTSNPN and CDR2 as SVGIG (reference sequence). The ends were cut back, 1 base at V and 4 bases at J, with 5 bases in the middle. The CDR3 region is CAWSGGGNTIYF. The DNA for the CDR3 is TGTGCCTGGAGTGGAGGGGGAAACACCATATATTTT.

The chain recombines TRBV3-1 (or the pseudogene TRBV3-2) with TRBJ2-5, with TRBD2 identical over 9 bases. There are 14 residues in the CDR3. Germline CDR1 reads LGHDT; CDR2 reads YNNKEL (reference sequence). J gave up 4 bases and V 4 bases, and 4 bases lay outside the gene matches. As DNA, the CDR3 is TGTGCCAGCAGCCCCTATAGCGGGGGAGAGACCCAGTACTTC. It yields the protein CASSPYSGGETQYF.

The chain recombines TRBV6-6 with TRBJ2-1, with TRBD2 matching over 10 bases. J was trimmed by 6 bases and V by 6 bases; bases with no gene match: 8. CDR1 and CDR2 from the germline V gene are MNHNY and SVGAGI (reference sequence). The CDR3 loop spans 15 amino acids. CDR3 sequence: CASSARTSGFNEQFF. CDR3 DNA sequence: TGTGCCAGCAGCGCCCGGACTAGCGGTTTCAATGAGCAGTTCTTC.

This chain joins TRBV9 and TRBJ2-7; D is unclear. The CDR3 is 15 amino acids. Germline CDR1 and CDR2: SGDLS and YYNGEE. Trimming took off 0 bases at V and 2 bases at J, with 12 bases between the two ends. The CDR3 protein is CASSVEPIGPYEQYF. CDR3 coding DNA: TGTGCCAGCAGCGTAGAACCGATAGGCCCCTACGAGCAGTACTTC.

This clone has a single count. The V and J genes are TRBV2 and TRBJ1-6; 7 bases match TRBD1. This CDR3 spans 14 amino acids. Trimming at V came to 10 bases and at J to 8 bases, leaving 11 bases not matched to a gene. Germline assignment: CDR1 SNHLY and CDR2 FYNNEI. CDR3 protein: CATRQGGPYSPLHF. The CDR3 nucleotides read TGTGCCACCAGACAGGGCGGACCTTATTCACCCCTCCACTTT.

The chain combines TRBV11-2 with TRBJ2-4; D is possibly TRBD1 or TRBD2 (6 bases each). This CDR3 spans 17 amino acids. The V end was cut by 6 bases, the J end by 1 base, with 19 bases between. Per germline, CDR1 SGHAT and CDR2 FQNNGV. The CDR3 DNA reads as TGTGCCAGCAGGAAAGAGGGGGGCGGAGGGGCCAAAAACATTCAGTACTTC. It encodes CASRKEGGGGAKNIQYF.

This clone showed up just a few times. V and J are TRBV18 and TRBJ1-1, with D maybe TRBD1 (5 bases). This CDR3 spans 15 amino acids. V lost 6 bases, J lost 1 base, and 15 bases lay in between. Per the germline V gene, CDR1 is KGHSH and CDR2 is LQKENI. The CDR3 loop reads CASSPDLGGNTEAFF. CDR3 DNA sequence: TGTGCCAGCTCCCCGGACCTCGGGGGGAACACTGAAGCTTTCTTT.

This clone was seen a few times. DNA of the CDR3: TGTGCCAGCAGTCCCCTCCCCGCCGGACAGGGTGGCTACACCTTC. Amino acids: CASSPLPAGQGGYTF. J is TRBJ1-2 and V is TRBV27; TRBD1 agrees at 8 bases. CDR1 MNHEY and CDR2 SMNVEV come from the germline V gene (reference sequence). The CDR3 is 15 amino acids. Trimming cost V 5 bases and J 7 bases; bases outside gene matches: 12.

CDR3 protein: CASSSTGLEAFF. The CDR3 bases are TGTGCCAGCAGCTCGACAGGGCTTGAAGCTTTCTTT. The chain combines TRBV7-3 with TRBJ1-1; TRBD1 aligns across 7 bases. The CDR3 contains 12 residues. Germline V gene data show CDR1 as SGHTA and CDR2 as FQGTGA. V shed 4 bases and J 7 bases; nucleotides not matched to a gene: 3.

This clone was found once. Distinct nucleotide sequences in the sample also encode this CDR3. The CDR3 DNA sequence: TGTGCCAGCAGCCTTGGGACTAGCACAGATACGCAGTATTTT. Amino acids: CASSLGTSTDTQYF. The rearrangement joins TRBV7-3 to TRBJ2-3, with a possible D match to TRBD2 (6 bases). The germline CDR1 and CDR2 sequences are SGHTA and FQGTGA. CDR3 length equals 14 residues. V gave up 5 bases and J gave up 0 bases, with 9 bases separating them.

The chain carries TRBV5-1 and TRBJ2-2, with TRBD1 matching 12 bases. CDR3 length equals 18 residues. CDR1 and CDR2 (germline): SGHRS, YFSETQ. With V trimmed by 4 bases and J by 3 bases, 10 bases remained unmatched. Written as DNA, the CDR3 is TGCGCCAGCAGCCCCCGGGGACAGGGGGCGCGGTACACCGGGGAGCTGTTTTTT. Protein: CASSPRGQGARYTGELFF.

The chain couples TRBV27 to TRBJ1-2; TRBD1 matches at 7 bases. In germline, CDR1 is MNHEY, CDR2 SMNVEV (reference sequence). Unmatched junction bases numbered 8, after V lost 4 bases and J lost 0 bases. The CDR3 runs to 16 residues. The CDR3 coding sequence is TGTGCCAGCAGTTCGAGGACAGGCCGGGCTAACTATGGCTACACCTTC. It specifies CASSSRTGRANYGYTF.

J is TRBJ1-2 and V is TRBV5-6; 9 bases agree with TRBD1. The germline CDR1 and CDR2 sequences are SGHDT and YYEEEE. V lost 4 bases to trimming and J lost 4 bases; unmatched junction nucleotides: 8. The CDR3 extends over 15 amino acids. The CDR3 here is CASSIWDRVGYGYTF. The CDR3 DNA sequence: TGTGCCAGCAGCATATGGGACAGGGTTGGCTATGGCTACACCTTC.

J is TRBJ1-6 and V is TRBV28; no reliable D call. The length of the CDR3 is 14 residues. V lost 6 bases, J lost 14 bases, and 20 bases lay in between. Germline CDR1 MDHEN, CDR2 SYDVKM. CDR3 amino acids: CASSPAGLPVALHF. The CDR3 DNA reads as TGTGCCAGCAGCCCGGCAGGACTTCCCGTAGCCCTCCACTTT.

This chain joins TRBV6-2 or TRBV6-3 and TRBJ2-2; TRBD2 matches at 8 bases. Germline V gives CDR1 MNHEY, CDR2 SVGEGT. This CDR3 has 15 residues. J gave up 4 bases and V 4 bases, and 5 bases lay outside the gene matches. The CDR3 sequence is CASSSRGAATGELFF. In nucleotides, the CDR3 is TGTGCCAGCAGTTCGCGGGGGGCGGCCACCGGGGAGCTGTTTTTT.

The CDR3 reads CASSPSDRNQPQHF. In DNA, the CDR3 is TGTGCCAGCAGTCCCTCGGACAGAAATCAGCCCCAGCATTTT. This chain joins TRBV28 and TRBJ1-5, with a tentative D call TRBD1 (6 bases). This CDR3 region has 14 residues. Germline V gene sequence: CDR1 MDHEN, CDR2 SYDVKM. V gave up 5 bases and J gave up 4 bases, with 12 bases separating them.